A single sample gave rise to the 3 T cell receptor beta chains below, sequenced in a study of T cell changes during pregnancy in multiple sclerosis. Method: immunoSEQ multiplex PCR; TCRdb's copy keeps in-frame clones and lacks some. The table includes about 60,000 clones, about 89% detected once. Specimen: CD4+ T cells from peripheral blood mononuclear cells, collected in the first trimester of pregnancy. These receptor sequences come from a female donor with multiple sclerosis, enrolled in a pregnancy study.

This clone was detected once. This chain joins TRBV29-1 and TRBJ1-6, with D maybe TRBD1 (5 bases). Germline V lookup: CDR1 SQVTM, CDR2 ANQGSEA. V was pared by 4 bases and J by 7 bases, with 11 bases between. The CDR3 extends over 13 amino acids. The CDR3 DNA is TGCAGCGTTGGGGGGACTGGGAATTCACCCCTCCACTTT. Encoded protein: CSVGGTGNSPLHF.

The CDR3 DNA reads as TGCACGTCAGAGGTAGCGGGGGGGCAATCGGTAACCGGGGAGCTGTTTTTT. It yields the protein CTSEVAGGQSVTGELFF. The chain combines TRBV1 with TRBJ2-2; the D call in the table, TRBD2, was not verified against the DNA. TRBV1 is deemed a pseudogene. The CDR3 covers 17 residues.

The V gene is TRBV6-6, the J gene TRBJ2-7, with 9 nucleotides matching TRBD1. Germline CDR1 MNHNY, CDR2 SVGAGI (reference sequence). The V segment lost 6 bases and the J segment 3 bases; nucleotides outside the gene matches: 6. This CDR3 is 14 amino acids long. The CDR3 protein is CASRDPGQGYEQYF. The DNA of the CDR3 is TGTGCCAGCAGGGACCCGGGACAGGGCTACGAGCAGTACTTC.